Listed here are 14 T cell receptor beta chains from one sample, sequenced in a study of blood T cell repertoires in COVID-19. Assay used: immunoSEQ multiplex PCR; TCRdb lists only in-frame clones, some missing. Seen here are approximately 160,000 clones, approximately 80% observed once, and the top ten hold over 10%. Sequenced: peripheral blood. All receptors come from a man aged 65-85 years who had recovered from COVID-19.

The J gene is TRBJ1-1, the V gene TRBV7-9, with D possibly TRBD1 on 5 matching bases. The germline V gene encodes CDR1 SEHNR and CDR2 FQNEAQ (reference sequence). This CDR3 has 13 residues. Trimming took off 1 base at V and 5 bases at J, with 8 bases between the two ends. Here the CDR3 reads CASSLGQLTEAFF. The DNA for the CDR3 is TGTGCCAGCAGCTTAGGACAGCTAACTGAAGCTTTCTTT.

The chain recombines TRBV2 with TRBJ1-5; D not certain. The CDR3 runs 15 residues. Germline assignment: CDR1 SNHLY and CDR2 FYNNEI. Between the trimmed V and J ends, which lost 1 base and 3 bases, there was a span of 10 bases. This chain's CDR3 is CASSEGGGINQPQHF. DNA of the CDR3: TGTGCCAGCAGTGAAGGGGGAGGGATCAATCAGCCCCAGCATTTT.

This chain joins TRBV7-9 and TRBJ1-2, with 9 bases aligning to TRBD1. The CDR3 totals 15 residues. V lost 3 bases, J lost 3 bases, and 5 bases stayed unmatched. Germline-derived CDR1 and CDR2 are SEHNR and FQNEAQ (reference sequence). The chain's CDR3 is CASSFPGQGDYGYTF. The DNA for the CDR3 is TGTGCCAGCAGCTTCCCGGGACAGGGAGACTATGGCTACACCTTC.

V gene TRBV7-9 combines with J gene TRBJ1-2; D is unclear. V was shortened by 6 bases and J by 4 bases, with 30 bases between the two germline ends. The CDR3 spans 19 residues. The germline gives CDR1 SEHNR, CDR2 FQNEAQ (reference sequence). This CDR3 reads CASSFLIGLSTYLGYGYTF. DNA of the CDR3: TGTGCCAGCAGTTTTCTAATCGGGTTGTCAACTTACTTGGGCTATGGCTACACCTTC.

The genes are TRBV10-3 and TRBJ2-3, with TRBD1 as a possible D gene (6 bases). Germline CDR1 is ENHRY and CDR2 is SYGVKD. The CDR3 totals 13 residues. Trimming took 7 bases from V and 5 from J, leaving 13 bases between them. The CDR3 spells CAIMAGDKDTQYF. As DNA, the CDR3 is TGTGCCATCATGGCAGGGGATAAAGATACGCAGTATTTT.

The chain couples TRBV2 to TRBJ2-2; 14 bases map to TRBD2. Germline loops: CDR1 SNHLY, CDR2 FYNNEI. With V trimmed by 6 bases and J by 5 bases, 8 bases remained unmatched. The CDR3 contains 17 residues. The CDR3: CASRGGLAGVRTGELFF. The DNA for the CDR3 is TGTGCCAGCAGGGGGGGACTAGCGGGAGTCCGGACCGGGGAGCTGTTTTTT.

The V and J genes are TRBV2 and TRBJ2-1; 8 nucleotides match TRBD2. Trimming at V came to 3 bases and at J to 10 bases, leaving 5 bases not matched to a gene. CDR1 and CDR2 (germline): SNHLY, FYNNEI. The CDR3 consists of 13 residues. CDR3 sequence reads: CASSDGTRLEQFF. The CDR3 DNA follows: TGTGCCAGCAGTGATGGGACTAGATTGGAGCAGTTCTTC.

The chain couples TRBV5-1 to TRBJ1-1; D is undetermined. Per germline, CDR1 SGHRS and CDR2 YFSETQ. The CDR3 covers 14 residues. Trimming took off 0 bases at V and 1 base at J, with 7 bases between the two ends. CDR3 coding DNA: TGCGCCAGCAGCTTGGTCGGAGAGAACACTGAAGCTTTCTTT. This translates into CASSLVGENTEAFF.

The rearrangement joins TRBV3-1 (or the pseudogene TRBV3-2) to TRBJ2-7, with a tentative D call TRBD2 (6 bases). CDR1 and CDR2 from the germline V gene are LGHDT and YNNKEL (reference sequence). V dropped 5 bases and J dropped 4 bases, with 12 bases sitting between them. CDR3 length: 13 residues. The CDR3 bases are TGTGCCAGCAGCGTCGGGACTCCGTACGAGCAGTACTTC. The encoded protein is CASSVGTPYEQYF.

The chain couples TRBV7-3 to TRBJ2-3; D not resolved. CDR3 length: 16 amino acids. The V gene's germline CDR1 is SGHTA and CDR2 FQGTGA. V lost 1 base, J lost 0 bases, and 11 bases lay in between. The CDR3 DNA reads TGTGCCAGCAGCTTAAGGGCCAGTCTAAGCACAGATACGCAGTATTTT. Translation gives CASSLRASLSTDTQYF.

The V call is TRBV5-4, the J call TRBJ2-1; 9 bases align to TRBD2. CDR3 size: 15 residues. Trimming cost V 0 bases and J 3 bases; bases outside gene matches: 1. Germline V lookup: CDR1 SGHNT, CDR2 YYREEE (reference sequence). The CDR3: CASSLEAGGYNEQFF. Here the CDR3 DNA reads TGTGCCAGCAGCTTGGAAGCGGGGGGCTACAATGAGCAGTTCTTC.

This clone occurred once. The chain joins TRBV3-1 (or the pseudogene TRBV3-2) to TRBJ2-5; 8 positions agree with TRBD1. J was trimmed by 7 bases and V by 4 bases; bases with no gene match: 5. Germline V lookup: CDR1 LGHDT, CDR2 YNNKEL (reference sequence). CDR3 length: 13 residues. CDR3 in amino acids: CASSRDRSGTQYF. DNA of the CDR3: TGTGCCAGCAGCCGGGACAGGTCAGGGACCCAGTACTTC.

V usage is TRBV6-5 and J usage is TRBJ2-1; D unresolved. CDR1 MNHEY and CDR2 SVGAGI come from the germline V gene. V was trimmed by 5 bases and J by 0 bases, leaving 11 bases between them. The CDR3 totals 15 residues. CDR3 region: CASSPTLSSYNEQFF. CDR3 sequence (DNA): TGTGCCAGCAGTCCGACACTTAGCTCCTACAATGAGCAGTTCTTC.

V is TRBV18 and J is TRBJ2-5; 9 bases map to TRBD1. Germline lookup yields CDR1 KGHSH and CDR2 LQKENI. CDR3 length equals 14 residues. V was pared by 5 bases and J by 4 bases, with 5 bases of the junction left unmatched. CDR3 residues: CASSRGTGRETQYF. CDR3 nucleotides: TGTGCCAGCTCAAGAGGGACAGGGCGAGAGACCCAGTACTTC.